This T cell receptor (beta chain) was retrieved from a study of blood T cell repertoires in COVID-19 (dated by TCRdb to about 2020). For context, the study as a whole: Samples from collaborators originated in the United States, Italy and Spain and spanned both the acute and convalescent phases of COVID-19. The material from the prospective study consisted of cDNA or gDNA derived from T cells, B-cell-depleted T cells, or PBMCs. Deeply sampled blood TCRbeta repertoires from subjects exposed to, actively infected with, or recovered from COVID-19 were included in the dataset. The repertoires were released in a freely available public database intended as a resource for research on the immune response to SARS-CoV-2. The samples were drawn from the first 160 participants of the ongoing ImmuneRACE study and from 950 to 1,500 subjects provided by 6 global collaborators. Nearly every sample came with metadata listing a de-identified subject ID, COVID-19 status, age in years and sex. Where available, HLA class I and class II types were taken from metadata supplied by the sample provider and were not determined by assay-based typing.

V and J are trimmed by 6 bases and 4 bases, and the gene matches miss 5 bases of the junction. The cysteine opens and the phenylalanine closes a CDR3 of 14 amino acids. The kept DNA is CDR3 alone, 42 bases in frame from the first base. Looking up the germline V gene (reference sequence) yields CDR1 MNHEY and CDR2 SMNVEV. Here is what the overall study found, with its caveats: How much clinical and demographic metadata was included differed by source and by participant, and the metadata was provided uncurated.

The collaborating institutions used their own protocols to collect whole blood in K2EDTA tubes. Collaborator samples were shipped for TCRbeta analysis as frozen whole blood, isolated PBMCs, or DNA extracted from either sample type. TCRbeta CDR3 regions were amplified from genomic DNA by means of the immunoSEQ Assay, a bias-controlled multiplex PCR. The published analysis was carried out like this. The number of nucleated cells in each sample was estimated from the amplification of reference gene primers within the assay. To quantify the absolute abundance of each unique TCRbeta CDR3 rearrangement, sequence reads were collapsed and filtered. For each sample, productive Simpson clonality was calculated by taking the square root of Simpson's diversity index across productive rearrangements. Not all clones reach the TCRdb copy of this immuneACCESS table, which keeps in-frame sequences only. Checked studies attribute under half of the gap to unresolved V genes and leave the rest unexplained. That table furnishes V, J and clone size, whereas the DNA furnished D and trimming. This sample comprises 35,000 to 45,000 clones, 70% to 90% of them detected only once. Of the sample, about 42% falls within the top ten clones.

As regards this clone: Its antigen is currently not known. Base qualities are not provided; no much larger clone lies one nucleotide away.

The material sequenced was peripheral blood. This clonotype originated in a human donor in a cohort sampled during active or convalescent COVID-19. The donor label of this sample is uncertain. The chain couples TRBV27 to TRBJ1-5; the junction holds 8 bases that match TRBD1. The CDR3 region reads CASRRTGRNQPQHF. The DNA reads TGTGCCAGCAGACGGACAGGGAGGAATCAGCCCCAGCATTTT.